This record covers a single TCR beta chain. Its antigen is unidentified. The data were obtained in a study of cytotoxic CD8 clonotypes in ibrutinib-treated CLL. Study at large: The group held more than 10 relapsed/refractory and around 14 treatment-naive patients, with roughly 17 IGHV unmutated. After treatment lasting a median approximately eleven months, range 6 to 36, response samples were collected.

Germline lookup yields CDR1 SGHRS and CDR2 YFSETQ. CDR3 size: 16 residues. The ends lost 0 bases at V and 0 bases at J; junction bases unmatched: 4. Approximately 2.2 micrograms of genomic DNA came from cryopreserved PBMCs for TCR beta libraries. The method was immunoSEQ multiplex PCR; TCRdb's version includes in-frame clones alone and lacks a portion of them. The sample includes more than 200,000 clones, around 75% of them seen just once. Study-wide results and caveats: Patients had baseline clonality above age-matched healthy donors, and this clonality moved with circulating CD8+ T-cell counts.

This chain connects TRBV5-1 to TRBJ1-1, with TRBD1 identical over 8 bases. The TCR originated in a human donor with chronic lymphocytic leukemia. The sample here was PBMCs, taken after 12 months of ibrutinib treatment. The CDR3 DNA reads as TGCGCCAGCAGCTTGGGGGTGACAGGGGTGAACACTGAAGCTTTCTTT. It encodes CASSLGVTGVNTEAFF.